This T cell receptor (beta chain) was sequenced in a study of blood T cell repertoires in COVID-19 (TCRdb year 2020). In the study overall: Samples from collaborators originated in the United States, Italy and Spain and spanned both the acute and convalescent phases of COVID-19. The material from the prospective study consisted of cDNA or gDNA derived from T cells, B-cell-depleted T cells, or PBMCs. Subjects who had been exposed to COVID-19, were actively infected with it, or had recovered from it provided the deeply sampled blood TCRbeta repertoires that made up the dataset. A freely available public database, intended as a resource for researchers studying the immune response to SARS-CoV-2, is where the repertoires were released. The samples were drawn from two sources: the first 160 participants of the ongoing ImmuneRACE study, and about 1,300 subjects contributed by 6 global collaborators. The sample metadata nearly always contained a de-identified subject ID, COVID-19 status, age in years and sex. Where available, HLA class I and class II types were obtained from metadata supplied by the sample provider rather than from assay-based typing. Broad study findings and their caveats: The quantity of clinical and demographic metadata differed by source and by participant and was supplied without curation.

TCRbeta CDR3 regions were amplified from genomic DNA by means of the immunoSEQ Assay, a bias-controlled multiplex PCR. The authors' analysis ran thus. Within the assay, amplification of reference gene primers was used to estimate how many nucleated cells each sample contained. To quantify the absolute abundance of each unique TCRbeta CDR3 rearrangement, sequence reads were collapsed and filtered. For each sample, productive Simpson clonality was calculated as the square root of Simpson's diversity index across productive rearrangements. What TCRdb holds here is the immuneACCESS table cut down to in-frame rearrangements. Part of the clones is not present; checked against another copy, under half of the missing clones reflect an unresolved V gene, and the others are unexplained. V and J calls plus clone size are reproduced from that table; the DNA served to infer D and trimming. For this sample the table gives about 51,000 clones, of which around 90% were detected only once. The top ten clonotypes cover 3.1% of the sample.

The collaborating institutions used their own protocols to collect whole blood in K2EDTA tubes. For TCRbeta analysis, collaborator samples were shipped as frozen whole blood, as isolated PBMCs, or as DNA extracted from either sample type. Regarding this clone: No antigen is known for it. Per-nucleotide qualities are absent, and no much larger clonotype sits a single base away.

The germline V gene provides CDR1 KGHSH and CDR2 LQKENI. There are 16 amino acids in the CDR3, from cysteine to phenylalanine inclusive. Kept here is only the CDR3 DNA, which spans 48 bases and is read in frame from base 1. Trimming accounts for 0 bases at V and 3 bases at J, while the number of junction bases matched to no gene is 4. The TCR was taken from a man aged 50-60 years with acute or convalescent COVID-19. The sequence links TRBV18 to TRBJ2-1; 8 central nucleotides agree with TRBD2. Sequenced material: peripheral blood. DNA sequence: TGTGCCAGCTCACCACCCGCGGGGGGAAACTACAATGAGCAGTTCTTC. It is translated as CASSPPAGGNYNEQFF. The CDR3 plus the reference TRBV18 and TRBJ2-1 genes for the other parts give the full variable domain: NAGVMQNPRHLVRRRGQEARLRCSPMKGHSHVYWYRQLPEEGLKFMVYLQKENIIDESGMPKERFSAEFPKEGPSILRIQQVVRGDSAAYFCASSPPAGGNYNEQFFGPGTRLTVL.